The T cell receptor beta chain under discussion was sequenced for a study of blood T cell repertoires in COVID-19 (dated by TCRdb to about 2020). Background for the entire study: The collaborator samples originated in the United States, Italy and Spain and spanned the acute and convalescent phases of COVID-19. The material from the prospective study consisted of cDNA or gDNA derived from T cells, B-cell-depleted T cells, or PBMCs. Subjects who had been exposed to COVID-19, were actively infected with it, or had recovered from it provided the deeply sampled blood TCRbeta repertoires that made up the dataset. The repertoires were made available in a free public database intended to serve as a resource for research on the immune response to SARS-CoV-2. The samples were drawn from two sources: the first 160 participants of the ongoing ImmuneRACE study, and about 1,300 subjects contributed by 6 global collaborators. A de-identified subject ID, COVID-19 status, age in years and sex were almost always included in the sample metadata. HLA class I and class II types, where available, came from metadata supplied by the sample provider rather than from assay-based typing. Study-wide findings and limitations: The quantity of clinical and demographic metadata differed by source and by participant and was supplied without curation.

The immunoSEQ Assay, a bias-controlled multiplex PCR, was used to amplify TCRbeta CDR3 regions from genomic DNA. The study's processing was this. Nucleated cell counts per sample were estimated from amplification of reference gene primers within the assay. Sequence reads were collapsed and filtered to measure the absolute abundance of every unique TCRbeta CDR3 rearrangement. For each sample, productive Simpson clonality was calculated by taking the square root of Simpson's diversity index across productive rearrangements. In TCRdb, the immuneACCESS table is reduced to in-frame sequences with V and J assigned. These tables do not hold every clone; where another copy was compared, an unresolved V gene accounts for under half, and the others remain unexplained. That table is the source of V, J and clone size, and D and trimming were worked out from the DNA. Counted in this sample were under 100,000 clones; roughly 90% of them appeared once. Of the sample, 4.6% falls within the top ten clones.

With regard to this clone: Its antigen remains undetermined. No much larger clone exists at a distance of one base, and base qualities are not known.

Each collaborating institution followed its own protocols to collect whole blood in K2EDTA tubes. For TCRbeta analysis, collaborators shipped samples in one of three forms: frozen whole blood, isolated PBMCs, or DNA extracted from either of those sample types. CDR1 and CDR2, looked up from the germline V gene, are SNHLY and FYNNEI. The CDR3 holds 14 amino acids from the cysteine to the phenylalanine. CDR3 DNA is the only sequence kept; it has 42 bases, read in frame from the first base. A distance of 18 bases separates the germline ends of V and J, which lose 8 bases and 8 bases respectively. The sequence is built from TRBV2 and TRBJ1-4; tentative D gene TRBD1, with 6 bases matching. The receptor was derived from a man aged 50 or older with active COVID-19. The sample taken for sequencing was peripheral blood. The nucleotide sequence reads as follows: TGTGCCAGCGGAAACAGGGATCTCCGCGAAAAACTGTTTTTT. This codes for CASGNRDLREKLFF.